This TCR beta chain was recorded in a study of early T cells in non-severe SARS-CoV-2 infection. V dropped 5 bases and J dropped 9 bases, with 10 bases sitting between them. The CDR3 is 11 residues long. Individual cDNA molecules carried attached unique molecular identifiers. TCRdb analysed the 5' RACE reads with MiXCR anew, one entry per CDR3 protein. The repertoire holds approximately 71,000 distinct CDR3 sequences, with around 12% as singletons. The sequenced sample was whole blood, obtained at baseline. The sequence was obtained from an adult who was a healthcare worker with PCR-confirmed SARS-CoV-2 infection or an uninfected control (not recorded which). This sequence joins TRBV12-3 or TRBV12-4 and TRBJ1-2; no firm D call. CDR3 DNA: TGTGCCAGCAGTCGACGGGAACGCTACACCTTC. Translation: CASSRRERYTF.